This is a list of T cell receptor beta chains from one sample in a study of shared clonotypes between healthy human individuals. The data were produced by immunoSEQ multiplex PCR, yet TCRdb's version contains in-frame clones alone and is incomplete. Seen here are nearly 2 million clones, about 95% observed once, and the top ten hold approximately 1.2%. The sequenced sample was naive CD8+ T cells sorted from blood. Every receptor here comes from a man aged 18 to 35 in good health. The CDR3 runs from the conserved cysteine through the conserved F or W. The D gene is left open where the match is weak. Only some rows state a clone size, as once, few, many or a class for expanded clones.

TRBV19	NA	NA	TRBJ1-5	CASGAQGVGNQPQHF	TGTGCCAGTGGGGCACAGGGAGTAGGAAATCAGCCCCAGCATTTT
TRBV5-6	NA	TRBD1	TRBJ1-2	CASSAADRVGDGYTF	TGTGCCAGCAGCGCCGCAGACAGGGTGGGAGATGGCTACACCTTC
TRBV29-1	once	NA	TRBJ1-1	CSVEVTGTEAFF	TGCAGCGTTGAAGTTACGGGTACTGAAGCTTTCTTT
TRBV7-9	NA	NA	TRBJ2-7	CASSLVDSYEQYF	TGTGCCAGCAGCTTAGTGGACAGCTACGAGCAGTACTTC
TRBV20-1	NA	NA	TRBJ2-2	CSARRVGELFF	TGCAGTGCTAGGAGGGTCGGGGAGCTGTTTTTT
TRBV28	once	NA	TRBJ2-7	CASSFGQWEQYF	TGTGCCAGCAGTTTCGGACAGTGGGAGCAGTACTTC
TRBV5-4	NA	NA	TRBJ1-4	CASSLGEGGAANEKLFF	TGTGCCAGCAGCCTGGGGGAGGGTGGAGCGGCTAATGAAAAACTGTTTTTT
TRBV4-1	NA	NA	TRBJ2-1	CASSQEVERYNEQFF	TGCGCCAGCAGCCAAGAGGTGGAGAGGTACAATGAGCAGTTCTTC
TRBV4-1	NA	NA	TRBJ2-1	CASSQGPRAPYNEQFF	TGCGCCAGCAGCCAAGGACCGAGGGCCCCCTACAATGAGCAGTTCTTC
TRBV19	NA	TRBD1	TRBJ2-7	CASSPGTGGYEQYF	TGTGCCAGTTCCCCAGGGACAGGGGGATACGAGCAGTACTTC
TRBV27	NA	NA	TRBJ2-3	CASSLLPADTQYF	TGTGCCAGCAGTTTATTACCAGCAGATACGCAGTATTTT
TRBV4-1	NA	TRBD1	TRBJ1-3	CASSQVLGGGNTIYF	TGCGCCAGCAGCCAAGTTCTAGGGGGCGGAAACACCATATATTTT
TRBV11-3	NA	NA	TRBJ2-1	CASSLERGQYNEQFF	TGTGCCAGCAGCTTGGAGCGGGGACAATACAATGAGCAGTTCTTC
TRBV28	NA	NA	TRBJ2-7	CASSFGTNYEQYF	TGTGCCAGCAGTTTTGGCACTAACTACGAGCAGTACTTC
TRBV27	NA	TRBD1	TRBJ2-7	CASSLAGGEQYF	TGTGCCAGCAGTTTAGCAGGGGGTGAGCAGTACTTC
TRBV5-6	NA	NA	TRBJ1-1	CASSTVLNTEAFF	TGTGCCAGCAGCACGGTCTTGAACACTGAAGCTTTCTTT
TRBV6-1	NA	TRBD1	TRBJ2-7	CASSELRTGGWEQYF	TGTGCCAGCAGTGAATTGAGGACAGGGGGCTGGGAGCAGTACTTC
TRBV20-1	once	NA	TRBJ2-1	CSAIINNEQFF	TGCAGTGCTATAATTAACAATGAGCAGTTCTTC
TRBV7-9	NA	NA	TRBJ1-1	CASSLGTSNEAFF	TGTGCCAGCAGCTTAGGGACCTCAAATGAAGCTTTCTTT
TRBV5-1	NA	NA	TRBJ2-1	CASSFGTQTPYNEQFF	TGCGCCAGCAGCTTTGGGACTCAGACGCCCTACAATGAGCAGTTCTTC
TRBV29-1	once	NA	TRBJ2-7	CSALGHLSYEQYF	TGCAGCGCCCTAGGACACCTTTCCTACGAGCAGTACTTC